One and the same sample provided the 10 T cell receptor beta chains below, sequenced in a study of post-analysis software for immune sequencing data. The antigens for these receptors are not known. Tagging with unique molecular identifiers was a feature of the TCR beta cDNA libraries. TCRdb processed the PCR reads anew with MiXCR; each CDR3 protein has one entry. Among about 200,000 distinct CDR3 sequences listed, over 25% were seen once. General observations from the study: TRBV5-6, TRBV5-1 and TRBV20-1 were among 4 or 5 TRBV segments more frequent in patients than controls.

Sequenced: blood. Receptors were obtained from a girl between 2 and 17 years old with multiple sclerosis.

Details on this clonotype: Just one base apart from a much larger clone, this may be a read error. This chain links TRBV28 with TRBJ2-7, with 8 nucleotides matching TRBD2. CDR1 MDHEN and CDR2 SYDVKM come from the germline V gene. After removal of 4 bases from V and 7 bases from J, the junction contained 18 bases not matched to a gene. The CDR3 extends over 17 amino acids. CDR3 sequence reads: CASSYGLSGSRNNEQYF. CDR3 DNA: TGTGCCAGCAGTTATGGACTCAGCGGGAGTAGGAACAATGAGCAGTACTTC.

The J gene is TRBJ2-3, the V gene TRBV20-1; D remains unclear. The CDR3 loop spans 14 amino acids. V was trimmed by 4 bases and J by 2 bases, leaving 13 bases between them. Germline values: CDR1 DFQATT, CDR2 SNEGSKA (reference sequence). CDR3 amino acids: CSANGDSHTDTQYF. The CDR3 bases are TGCAGTGCTAATGGCGACTCACACACAGATACGCAGTATTTT.

This clonotype was counted only a few times. Just one base apart from a much larger clone, this may be a read error. This chain connects TRBV3-1 to TRBJ2-3, with TRBD1 matching 8 bases. This CDR3 region has 17 residues. The germline V gene has CDR1 LGHDT and CDR2 YNNKEL (reference sequence). CDR3 DNA: TGTGCCAGCAGCCAAGATGCTCGGACAGGGCACACAGATGCGCAGTATTTT. Translating it yields CASSQDARTGHTDAQYF.

As regards this clonotype: This may stem from a read error, because a much larger clone lies one nucleotide away. J is TRBJ2-1 and V is TRBV9, with a tentative D call TRBD1 (6 bases). Germline CDR1 is SGDLS and CDR2 is YYNGEE. V was pared by 0 bases and J by 10 bases, with 20 bases between. CDR3 length: 16 amino acids. The DNA for the CDR3 is TGTGCCAGCAGCGTAGGGTTGGGGGCGGATGGCTACGAGCAGTTCTTC. Protein product: CASSVGLGADGYEQFF.

As regards this clonotype: Relative to the germline gene, one junction end is altered; a read error may explain this. The chain joins TRBV29-1 to TRBJ2-3; 8 bases map to TRBD1. CDR1 and CDR2 from the germline V gene are SQVTM and ANQGSEA. The CDR3 totals 13 residues. The CDR3 sequence: CSVGDRGTGTQYF. The CDR3 DNA is TGCAGCGTTGGCGACAGGGGCACAGGTACGCAGTATTTT.

The rearrangement joins TRBV4-1 to TRBJ2-1; D possibly corresponds to TRBD2 (5 bases). This CDR3 spans 14 amino acids. Germline V gene lookup returns CDR1 MGHRA and CDR2 YSYEKL. Trimming removed 1 base at V and 6 bases at J, with 10 bases between. CDR3 region: CASSQVEGVNEQFF. The CDR3 DNA reads as TGCGCCAGCAGCCAAGTCGAGGGCGTCAATGAGCAGTTCTTC.

This clonotype was found many times. The genes are TRBV3-1 and TRBJ2-4; 10 nucleotides agree with TRBD2. From germline, CDR1 is LGHDT and CDR2 YNNKEL (reference sequence). With 2 bases clipped from V and 0 bases from J, the junction kept 7 bases outside the gene matches. The CDR3 has 18 amino acids. The CDR3: CASSQYPSGGEAKNIQYF. The CDR3 nucleotides read TGTGCCAGCAGCCAATACCCTAGCGGGGGAGAAGCCAAAAACATTCAGTACTTC.

The chain combines TRBV5-1 with TRBJ1-5; D might be TRBD1 (6 bases). This CDR3 spans 16 amino acids. Trimming pared 4 bases from V and 1 base from J, leaving 15 bases between. The V gene's germline CDR1 is SGHRS and CDR2 YFSETQ. The CDR3 bases are TGCGCCAGCAGCCCAGGGCCGGGACAAAGCAATCAGCCCCAGCATTTT. Its protein product is CASSPGPGQSNQPQHF. Variable domain in full (rest from reference TRBV5-1 and TRBJ1-5): KAGVTQTPRYLIKTRGQQVTLSCSPISGHRSVSWYQQTPGQGLQFLFEYFSETQRNKGNFPGRFSGRQFSNSRSEMNVSTLELGDSALYLCASSPGPGQSNQPQHFGDGTRLSIL.

This clonotype was counted ten times or more. This CDR3 is CATGLRRRFSRKRYNSPLHF. CDR3 in DNA: TGTGCCACCGGGCTCAGGCGACGCTTTTCCCGCAAGAGATATAATTCACCCCTCCACTTT. This chain links TRBV7-7 with TRBJ1-6; D remains ambiguous. Trimming shortened V by 10 bases and J by 4 bases, and 32 bases separated the two germline ends. The germline V gene encodes CDR1 SSHAT and CDR2 FNYEAQ (reference sequence). The CDR3 runs 20 residues.

This clonotype was picked up many times. V is TRBV9 and J is TRBJ2-1; D is unclear. V lost 0 bases and J lost 0, with 7 bases in between. Germline V gene lookup returns CDR1 SGDLS and CDR2 YYNGEE. The CDR3 is 15 amino acids. CDR3 sequence: CASSVGGYSYNEQFF. CDR3 in DNA: TGTGCCAGCAGCGTAGGTGGGTACTCCTACAATGAGCAGTTCTTC.